The 18 T cell receptor beta chains presented below share a single source sample, sequenced in a study of blood T cells in healthy people across ages. A second PCR of about 6 to 12 cycles used a sample-barcoded 5' primer and a J-beta primer mix. TCRdb re-called the 5' RACE reads with MiXCR, one entry per CDR3 protein. The sample yields roughly 1,300,000 distinct CDR3 sequences, around 59% seen once. Sequencing was done on a sample of blood. The receptors were sampled from a man aged 18 to 30 in good health.

As concerns this clonotype: Mismatch with germline at one junction end may stem from a read error. As DNA, the CDR3 is TGTGCCGGGGTCTATAGCGGTACCTACGAGCAATACTTC. This encodes CAGVYSGTYEQYF. The chain combines TRBV7-2 with TRBJ2-7; D possibly corresponds to TRBD2 (6 bases). The CDR3 runs to 13 residues. Germline V lookup: CDR1 SGHTA, CDR2 FQGNSA. Supplemented by reference TRBV7-2 and TRBJ2-7, the full variable domain reads GAGVSQSPSNKVTEKGKDVELRCDPISGHTALYWYRQSLGQGLEFLIYFQGNSAPDKSGLPSDRFSAERTGGSVSTLTIQRTQQEDSAVYLCAGVYSGTYEQYFGPGTRLTVT.

This rearrangement joins TRBV2 to TRBJ1-5, with D perhaps matching TRBD1 (6 bases). From germline, CDR1 is SNHLY and CDR2 FYNNEI. The V gene lost 2 bases and the J gene lost 7 bases, with 12 bases spanning the gap. The CDR3 is 14 amino acids. CDR3: CASSESGESQPQHF. The CDR3 coding sequence is TGTGCCAGCAGTGAATCAGGGGAGAGCCAGCCCCAGCATTTT.

This clonotype appeared a few times. The chain couples TRBV27 to TRBJ2-7; a possible D gene is TRBD2 (5 bases). The DNA end is more similar to TRBJ2-5, so the J call may be wrong. CDR1 is MNHEY and CDR2 is SMNVEV in the germline V gene (reference sequence). The CDR3 spans 13 residues. In DNA form, the CDR3 reads TGTGCCAGCAGTCCTCTAGCTGGAGAGACCCAGTACTTC. Protein sequence: CASSPLAGETQYF.

This clonotype was observed a handful of times. This chain uses TRBV20-1 with TRBJ2-7; D not resolved. V lost 0 bases to trimming and J lost 3 bases, with 9 bases between them. Germline CDR1 is DFQATT and CDR2 is SNEGSKA (reference sequence). The CDR3 runs 13 residues. This CDR3 is CSARDFSFYEQYF. The CDR3 nucleotides are TGCAGTGCTAGAGACTTCAGTTTCTACGAGCAGTACTTC.

CDR3 sequence (DNA): TGTGCCATCAGTCCCACCGGAGGGGAAGCTTTCTTT. Protein product: CAISPTGGEAFF. The J gene is TRBJ1-1, the V gene TRBV10-3; D is unclear. CDR3 size: 12 residues. Germline CDR1 and CDR2: ENHRY and SYGVKD. V was cut by 5 bases and J by 8 bases, with 12 bases left in between.

This clonotype occurred a few times. The chain couples TRBV10-1 to TRBJ1-4; possible D gene TRBD1, 6 bases. This CDR3 has 13 residues. Germline loops: CDR1 WNHNN, CDR2 SYGVQD (reference sequence). Trimming removed 3 bases from V and 8 bases from J, with 10 bases in between. In DNA, the CDR3 is TGCGCCAGCAGTGATACAGGGAGAGAAAAACTGTTTTTT. It is translated as CASSDTGREKLFF.

The CDR3 DNA follows: TGTGCCAGCAGCTCTAGGGGGACCTTCTTCGAAAAACTGTTTTTT. Encoded protein: CASSSRGTFFEKLFF. J is TRBJ1-4 and V is TRBV6-5, with D possibly being TRBD1 (6 bases). Trimming removed 6 bases from V and 8 bases from J, with 19 bases in between. CDR1 is MNHEY and CDR2 is SVGAGI in the germline V gene. CDR3 length equals 15 residues.

The CDR3 here is CASSDFGLYEQYF. For the CDR3, the DNA is TGTGCCAGCAGTGATTTTGGGCTATACGAGCAGTACTTC. This rearrangement joins TRBV6-1 to TRBJ2-4; no clear D gene. The tail of the sequence fits TRBJ2-7 better, so the J call may be wrong. Germline V gene sequence: CDR1 MNHNS, CDR2 SASEGT. CDR3 length equals 13 residues.

The chain links TRBV24-1 to TRBJ2-1, with 10 positions matching TRBD1. Germline CDR1 KGHDR, CDR2 SFDVKD. The CDR3 has 15 amino acids. The J segment lost 5 bases and the V segment lost 2 bases, leaving 2 bases of the junction unmatched. In DNA form, the CDR3 reads TGTGCCACCAGTGATTCCGGACAGGGGGACAATGAGCAGTTCTTC. Translated: CATSDSGQGDNEQFF.

V gene TRBV5-6 combines with J gene TRBJ1-5; D might be TRBD1 (5 bases). The CDR3 runs to 13 residues. CDR1 is SGHDT, CDR2 YYEEEE, per germline. V lost 3 bases to trimming and J lost 12 bases, with 16 bases between them. For the CDR3, the DNA is TGTGCCAGCAGCTCTCTCTTTGTAGGGGTCCAGCATTTT. Its protein is CASSSLFVGVQHF.

This clonotype was detected only a few times. The chain links TRBV11-2 to TRBJ2-2; TRBD2 matches at 9 bases. The CDR3 consists of 15 residues. CDR1 and CDR2 (germline): SGHAT, FQNNGV. Unmatched junction bases numbered 6, after V lost 6 bases and J lost 4 bases. The CDR3 nucleotides read TGTGCCAGCAGGGATGGACTAGCGAGCACCGGGGAGCTGTTTTTT. Translated, it gives CASRDGLASTGELFF.

V and J are TRBV24-1 and TRBJ2-5, with 8 nucleotides matching TRBD2. The CDR3 consists of 19 residues. Per the germline V gene, CDR1 is KGHDR and CDR2 is SFDVKD. After removal of 3 bases from V and 2 bases from J, the junction contained 16 bases not matched to a gene. CDR3 coding DNA: TGTGCCACCAGTGATAACCCCTCCGGGATAGCGGGGCTACAAGAGACCCAGTACTTC. Translated: CATSDNPSGIAGLQETQYF.

In its sample, this clonotype was seen once. One end of the junction is discordant with germline, which a read error may explain. The V call is TRBV11-2, the J call TRBJ1-1; perhaps TRBD1 as D (5 bases). The CDR3 sequence is 14 residues long. Germline loops: CDR1 SGHAT, CDR2 FQNNGV. The DNA for the CDR3 is TGTGCCAGCAGCCTAGACAGTTATTATGGTGAAGCTTTCTTT. It translates to CASSLDSYYGEAFF.

This CDR3 is CASRSPGQLYGYTF. The CDR3 DNA reads TGTGCCAGCAGGTCACCGGGACAGCTCTATGGCTACACCTTC. The chain employs TRBV28 and TRBJ1-2; TRBD1 aligns across 7 bases. V lost 6 bases, J lost 4 bases, and 8 bases stayed unmatched. This CDR3 comprises 14 residues. CDR1 MDHEN and CDR2 SYDVKM come from the germline V gene.

The chain carries TRBV29-1 and TRBJ1-1; no definite D call. The CDR3 is made up of 13 amino acids. The germline V gene has CDR1 SQVTM and CDR2 ANQGSEA. V was pared by 7 bases and J by 3 bases, with 15 bases between. The CDR3 DNA reads as TGCAGCGGCGAACCTGGACCTGACACTGAAGCTTTCTTT. Its protein product is CSGEPGPDTEAFF. Variable domain in full (rest from reference TRBV29-1 and TRBJ1-1): SAVISQKPSRDICQRGTSLTIQCQVDSQVTMMFWYRQQPGQSLTLIATANQGSEATYESGFVIDKFPISRPNLTFSTLTVSNMSPEDSSIYLCSGEPGPDTEAFFGQGTRLTVV.

This clonotype was observed a few times. The chain links TRBV20-1 to TRBJ2-3; TRBD1 agrees at 10 bases. Germline values: CDR1 DFQATT, CDR2 SNEGSKA (reference sequence). The V segment lost 4 bases and the J segment 5 bases; nucleotides outside the gene matches: 6. The CDR3 has 14 residues. CDR3 coding DNA: TGCAGTGCTAACGCCGGGACAGGGGAAGATACGCAGTATTTT. This codes for CSANAGTGEDTQYF.

The chain couples TRBV20-1 to TRBJ2-1; D not certain. The CDR3 sequence is 13 residues long. Trimming removed 6 bases at V and 3 bases at J, with 12 bases between. CDR1 is DFQATT and CDR2 is SNEGSKA in the germline V gene (reference sequence). CDR3: CSAMVADYNEQFF. The CDR3 DNA reads TGCAGTGCCATGGTGGCGGACTACAATGAGCAGTTCTTC.

The chain combines TRBV11-2 with TRBJ2-1; D may be TRBD2 (6 bases). Germline-derived CDR1 and CDR2 are SGHAT and FQNNGV. Between the trimmed V and J ends, which lost 2 bases and 9 bases, there was a span of 23 bases. The CDR3 is 17 amino acids. This CDR3 reads CASSLIPQGGFLIEQFF. The CDR3 nucleotides are TGTGCCAGCAGCTTAATTCCTCAGGGAGGATTTTTGATTGAGCAGTTCTTC.